The present entry profiles one T cell receptor (beta chain) with its context. Its antigen is currently unknown. For sequencing, patients were chosen who had shown expansion of CD8+CD57+ cells by flow cytometry. Patients had undergone no therapy by the time their blood was sampled. Genomic DNA served as template for TCR beta VDJ and CDR3 profiling. TCRdb itself ran the reads through MiXCR, one entry per CDR3 protein. The sample lists approximately 470,000 distinct CDR3 sequences; approximately 33% were seen once. This sample was included in a study of CD8+CD57+ T cells in acquired aplastic anemia. About the study: Sorted CD4+ plus CD8+ cells gave DNA averaging roughly 3 ug. The study's findings and limits: Comparison of patients with controls identified around 28 shared CD8+ CDR3 sequences. Statistical testing detected no significant gap in CD8+ Simpson's diversity between patients and controls.

CDR3 length equals 15 residues. Germline loops: CDR1 MNHNS, CDR2 SASEGT. V shed 6 bases and J shed 2 bases, with 17 bases lying between them. The sequencing input was sorted CD4+, CD8+, or CD8+CD57+ T cells (not recorded which) from PBMCs. This clonotype was obtained from a human donor with aplastic anemia. V and J are TRBV6-1 and TRBJ2-7; D ambiguous. The CDR3 DNA is TGTGCCAGCAGCGTCGACACCTTTAAGACCTACGAGCAGTACTTC. Its protein is CASSVDTFKTYEQYF.